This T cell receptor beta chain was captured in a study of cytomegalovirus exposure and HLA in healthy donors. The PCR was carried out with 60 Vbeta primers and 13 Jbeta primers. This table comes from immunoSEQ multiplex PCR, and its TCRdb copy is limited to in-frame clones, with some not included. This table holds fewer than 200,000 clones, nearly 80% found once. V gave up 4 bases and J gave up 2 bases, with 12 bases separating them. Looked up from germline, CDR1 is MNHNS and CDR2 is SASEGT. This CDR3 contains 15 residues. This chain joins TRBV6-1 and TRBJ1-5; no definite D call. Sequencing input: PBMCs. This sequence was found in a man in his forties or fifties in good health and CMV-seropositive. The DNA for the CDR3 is TGTGCCAGCAGTGGGGCGTGGGTTGGCAATCAGCCCCAGCATTTT. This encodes CASSGAWVGNQPQHF.